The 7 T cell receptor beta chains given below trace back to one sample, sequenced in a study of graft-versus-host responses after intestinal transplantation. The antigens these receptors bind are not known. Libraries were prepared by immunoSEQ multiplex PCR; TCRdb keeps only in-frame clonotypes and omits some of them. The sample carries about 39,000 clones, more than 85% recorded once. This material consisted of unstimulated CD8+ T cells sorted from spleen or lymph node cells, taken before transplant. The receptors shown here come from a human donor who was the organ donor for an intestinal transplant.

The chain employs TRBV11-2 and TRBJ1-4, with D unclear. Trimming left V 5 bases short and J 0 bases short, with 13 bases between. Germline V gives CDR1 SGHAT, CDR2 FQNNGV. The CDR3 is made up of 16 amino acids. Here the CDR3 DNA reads TGTGCCAGCAGCAAGTACCCGGGAACAACTAATGAAAAACTGTTTTTT. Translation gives CASSKYPGTTNEKLFF.

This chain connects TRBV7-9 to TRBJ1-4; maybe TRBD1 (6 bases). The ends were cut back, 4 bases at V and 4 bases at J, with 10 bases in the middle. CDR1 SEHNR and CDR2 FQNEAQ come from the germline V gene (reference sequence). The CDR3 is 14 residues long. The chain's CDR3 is CASSSTGYNEKLFF. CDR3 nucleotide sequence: TGTGCCAGCAGCTCGACAGGATATAATGAAAAACTGTTTTTT.

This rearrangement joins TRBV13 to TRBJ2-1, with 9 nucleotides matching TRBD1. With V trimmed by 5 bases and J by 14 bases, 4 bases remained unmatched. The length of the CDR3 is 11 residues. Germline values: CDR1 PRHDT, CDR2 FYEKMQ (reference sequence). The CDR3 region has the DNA TGTGCCAGCAGCCCGGGACAGGGTGAGTTCTTC. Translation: CASSPGQGEFF.

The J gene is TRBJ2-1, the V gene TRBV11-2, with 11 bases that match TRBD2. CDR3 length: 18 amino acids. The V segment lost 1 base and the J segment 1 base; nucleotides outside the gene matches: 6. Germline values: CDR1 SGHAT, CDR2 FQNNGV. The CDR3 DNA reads TGTGCCAGCAGCTTAGGTACTAGCGGGAGAGGGTCCTACAATGAGCAGTTCTTC. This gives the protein CASSLGTSGRGSYNEQFF.

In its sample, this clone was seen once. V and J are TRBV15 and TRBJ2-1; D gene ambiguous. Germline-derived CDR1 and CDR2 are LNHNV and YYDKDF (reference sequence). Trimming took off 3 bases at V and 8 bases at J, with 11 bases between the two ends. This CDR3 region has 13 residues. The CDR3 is CATSRSTGDEQFF. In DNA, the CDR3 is TGTGCCACCAGCAGGTCCACCGGCGATGAGCAGTTCTTC.

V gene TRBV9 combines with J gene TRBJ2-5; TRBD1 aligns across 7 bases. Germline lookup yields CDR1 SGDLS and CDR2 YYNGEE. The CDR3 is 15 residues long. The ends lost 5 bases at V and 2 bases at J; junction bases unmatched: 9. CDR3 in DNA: TGTGCCAGCAGTGCCGGGACAGCCACTCAAGAGACCCAGTACTTC. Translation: CASSAGTATQETQYF.

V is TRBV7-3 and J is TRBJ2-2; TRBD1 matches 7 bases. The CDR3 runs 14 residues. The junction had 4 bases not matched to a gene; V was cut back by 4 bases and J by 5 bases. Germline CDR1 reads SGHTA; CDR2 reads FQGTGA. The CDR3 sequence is CASSSTTGTGELFF. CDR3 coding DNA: TGTGCCAGCAGCTCCACGACAGGGACCGGGGAGCTGTTTTTT.